A selection of T cell receptor beta chains follows, all from one sample in a study of blood T cell repertoires in COVID-19. Assay: immunoSEQ multiplex PCR; the TCRdb copy retains only in-frame clones and omits some. This table has about 190,000 clones, 88% appearing once. The sequenced sample consisted of peripheral blood. Every receptor here comes from a human donor in a cohort sampled during active COVID-19. Both conserved end residues are part of each CDR3. The order of the fields is clone size, J gene, V gene, D gene, CDR3 DNA, CDR3 protein. D genes are given only for firm matches. Not all rows give a size; the values are once, few, many and, for expanded clones, a class.

abundance: NA
j_gene: TRBJ2-3
v_gene: TRBV5-1
d_gene: NA
CDR3nt: TGCGCCAGCAGCTTTTCGGCAGGGCGGAGTACAGATACGCAGTATTTT
CDR3aa: CASSFSAGRSTDTQYF

abundance: many
j_gene: TRBJ2-2
v_gene: TRBV3-1/TRBV3-2
d_gene: NA
CDR3nt: TGTGCCAGCAGCCAAGTCCCCGGAGAGGGCGGGGAGCTGTTTTTT
CDR3aa: CASSQVPGEGGELFF

abundance: NA
j_gene: TRBJ2-5
v_gene: TRBV5-4
d_gene: TRBD2
CDR3nt: TGTGCCAGCAGCTCTTGGACTAGCGGCCAAGAGACCCAGTACTTC
CDR3aa: CASSSWTSGQETQYF

abundance: NA
j_gene: TRBJ2-4
v_gene: TRBV6-2/TRBV6-3
d_gene: NA
CDR3nt: TGTGCCAGCAGTCGGACAGAGACCAAAAACATTCAGTACTTC
CDR3aa: CASSRTETKNIQYF

abundance: NA
j_gene: TRBJ2-7
v_gene: TRBV5-8
d_gene: NA
CDR3nt: TGTGCCAGCAGCTTGGCTCTCGGGTTCCTCTCCTACGAGCAGTACTTC
CDR3aa: CASSLALGFLSYEQYF

abundance: once
j_gene: TRBJ2-7
v_gene: TRBV18
d_gene: NA
CDR3nt: TGTGCCAGCTCACCCGGACCGACAGGCTATTCTTCCTACGAGCAGTACTTC
CDR3aa: CASSPGPTGYSSYEQYF

abundance: NA
j_gene: TRBJ2-1
v_gene: TRBV3-1/TRBV3-2
d_gene: NA
CDR3nt: TGTGCCAGCAGCCCCTCGGGCCGGAAGGGGGTTTACAATGAGCAGTTCTTC
CDR3aa: CASSPSGRKGVYNEQFF

abundance: NA
j_gene: TRBJ1-4
v_gene: TRBV2
d_gene: TRBD1
CDR3nt: TGTGCCAGCAGCCGGGACAGTGAAAAACTGTTTTTT
CDR3aa: CASSRDSEKLFF

abundance: NA
j_gene: TRBJ1-5
v_gene: TRBV30
d_gene: NA
CDR3nt: TGTGCCTGGAGTAAGGACAGTAGCAATCAGCCCCAGCATTTT
CDR3aa: CAWSKDSSNQPQHF

abundance: few
j_gene: TRBJ2-4
v_gene: TRBV2
d_gene: NA
CDR3nt: TGTGCCAGCAGTACCCCGGGCAAAAACATTCAGTACTTC
CDR3aa: CASSTPGKNIQYF

abundance: once
j_gene: TRBJ1-3
v_gene: TRBV4-3
d_gene: NA
CDR3nt: TGCGCCAGCAGCCAAGTCGATCTGCCCGCCGCTAGGAGTTCTGGAAACACCATATATTTT
CDR3aa: CASSQVDLPAARSSGNTIYF

abundance: NA
j_gene: TRBJ2-5
v_gene: TRBV7-2
d_gene: TRBD2
CDR3nt: TGTGCCAGCAGCCCGTGGACTAGCGGGGGGGCGAGGGAGACCCAGTACTTC
CDR3aa: CASSPWTSGGARETQYF

abundance: NA
j_gene: TRBJ2-3
v_gene: TRBV19
d_gene: NA
CDR3nt: TGTGCCAGTAGCAACAGGGTAGATACGCAGTATTTT
CDR3aa: CASSNRVDTQYF

abundance: NA
j_gene: TRBJ1-1
v_gene: TRBV5-1
d_gene: TRBD1
CDR3nt: TGCGCCAGCAGCGTAGTGCAGGGGGAGGCCACTGAAGCTTTCTTT
CDR3aa: CASSVVQGEATEAFF

abundance: NA
j_gene: TRBJ1-5
v_gene: TRBV4-3
d_gene: NA
CDR3nt: TGCGCCAGCAGCCTCCGATGGGACAAAAATCAGCCCCAGCATTTT
CDR3aa: CASSLRWDKNQPQHF

abundance: NA
j_gene: TRBJ2-2
v_gene: TRBV6-2/TRBV6-3
d_gene: NA
CDR3nt: TGTGCCAGCAGTTATAGCGGTAGGAACACCGGGGAGCTGTTTTTT
CDR3aa: CASSYSGRNTGELFF

abundance: NA
j_gene: TRBJ2-7
v_gene: TRBV12-3/TRBV12-4
d_gene: NA
CDR3nt: TGTGCCAGCAGAAGCGGACGACTAAACGAGCAGTACTTC
CDR3aa: CASRSGRLNEQYF

abundance: NA
j_gene: TRBJ2-1
v_gene: TRBV7-9
d_gene: TRBD1
CDR3nt: TGTGCCAGCAGCACAACAGGGGGCACCGCTTACAATGAGCAGTTCTTC
CDR3aa: CASSTTGGTAYNEQFF

abundance: NA
j_gene: TRBJ2-7
v_gene: TRBV23-1
d_gene: TRBD2
CDR3nt: TGCGCCAGCAGTCATTGGACTAGCGGGGGGGTCTCCTACGAGCAGTACTTC
CDR3aa: CASSHWTSGGVSYEQYF

abundance: NA
j_gene: TRBJ2-1
v_gene: TRBV7-2
d_gene: TRBD2
CDR3nt: TGTGCCAGCAGCCCCCGGACTAGAGGGGATGAGCAGTTCTTC
CDR3aa: CASSPRTRGDEQFF

abundance: NA
j_gene: TRBJ1-3
v_gene: TRBV3-1/TRBV3-2
d_gene: TRBD1
CDR3nt: TGTGCCAGCAGCCAAAAGGGGGCAGCTGGAAACACCATATATTTT
CDR3aa: CASSQKGAAGNTIYF

abundance: NA
j_gene: TRBJ2-7
v_gene: TRBV4-1
d_gene: TRBD2
CDR3nt: TGCGCCAGCAGCCTAGAGCTAGCGGGAGGGCCCTACGAGCAGTACTTC
CDR3aa: CASSLELAGGPYEQYF

abundance: NA
j_gene: TRBJ1-1
v_gene: TRBV2
d_gene: NA
CDR3nt: TGTGCCACCCTACAGGGACGTATTTACACTGAAGCTTTCTTT
CDR3aa: CATLQGRIYTEAFF

abundance: once
j_gene: TRBJ2-5
v_gene: TRBV11-2
d_gene: NA
CDR3nt: TGTGCCAGCAGCTTAGATACGGCAGGGGGGAAGACCCAGTACTTC
CDR3aa: CASSLDTAGGKTQYF

abundance: NA
j_gene: TRBJ2-1
v_gene: TRBV10-3
d_gene: NA
CDR3nt: TGTGCCATCAGTGAGCCAGGAGTGGCAGGGGTTGACAATGAGCAGTTCTTC
CDR3aa: CAISEPGVAGVDNEQFF

abundance: NA
j_gene: TRBJ1-3
v_gene: TRBV24-1
d_gene: TRBD1
CDR3nt: TGTGCCACCAGTGATTTTGGGACAGGGCGTGGAAACACCATATATTTT
CDR3aa: CATSDFGTGRGNTIYF

abundance: NA
j_gene: TRBJ2-3
v_gene: TRBV2
d_gene: NA
CDR3nt: TGTGCCAGCCAGTCTTATAGCGGCTTCACAGATACGCAGTATTTT
CDR3aa: CASQSYSGFTDTQYF

abundance: NA
j_gene: TRBJ2-3
v_gene: TRBV24-1
d_gene: TRBD2
CDR3nt: TGTGCCACCAGTGTTAGCGGGGGGTGGCCCTATACGCAGTATTTT
CDR3aa: CATSVSGGWPYTQYF

abundance: NA
j_gene: TRBJ1-5
v_gene: TRBV6-2/TRBV6-3
d_gene: TRBD1
CDR3nt: TGTGCCAGCAGCCCCGACAGGGCTCAGCCCCAGCATTTT
CDR3aa: CASSPDRAQPQHF

abundance: NA
j_gene: TRBJ1-2
v_gene: TRBV5-8
d_gene: NA
CDR3nt: TGTGCCAGCAGCTTGCGTACAGGGCAGAAAGATGGCTACACCTTC
CDR3aa: CASSLRTGQKDGYTF

abundance: NA
j_gene: TRBJ1-2
v_gene: TRBV9
d_gene: TRBD1
CDR3nt: TGTGCCAGCAGCGCAGATACGTGGACAGGCTATGGCTACACCTTC
CDR3aa: CASSADTWTGYGYTF

abundance: NA
j_gene: TRBJ1-1
v_gene: TRBV24-1
d_gene: NA
CDR3nt: TGTGCCACTAACGGACAGCCGAACACTGAAGCTTTCTTT
CDR3aa: CATNGQPNTEAFF